Below, 22 T cell receptor beta chains from the same sample are listed, as sequenced in a study of shared clonotypes between healthy human individuals. Repertoires were generated with immunoSEQ multiplex PCR, while TCRdb's copy carries only in-frame clones and drops some. The sample has approximately 2.4 million clones; 90% to 97% are singletons. Sample: naive CD4+ T cells sorted from blood. This sample's subset: CD45RA+ positively selected. The receptors derive from a man aged 18 to 29 in good health.

The V call is TRBV6-5, the J call TRBJ1-6, with 8 bases matching TRBD1. Trimming cost V 4 bases and J 11 bases; bases outside gene matches: 7. This CDR3 spans 14 amino acids. CDR1 is MNHEY and CDR2 is SVGAGI in the germline V gene. The CDR3 nucleotides are TGTGCCAGCAGTTCAGGGGGCGTAGGTGCACCCCTCCACTTT. Protein: CASSSGGVGAPLHF.

V and J are TRBV27 and TRBJ2-6; 8 positions agree with TRBD1. The CDR3 has 18 residues. V gave up 4 bases and J gave up 0 bases; unmatched junction bases: 8. Germline lookup yields CDR1 MNHEY and CDR2 SMNVEV (reference sequence). CDR3 sequence: CASSSRDRPYSGANVLTF. The CDR3 DNA is TGTGCCAGCAGTTCCCGGGACAGGCCCTACTCTGGGGCCAACGTCCTGACTTTC.

Written as DNA, the CDR3 is TGTGCCAGCAGCTTTGGGTCGCAGGGTGACACCGGGGAGCTGTTTTTT. Its translation: CASSFGSQGDTGELFF. V usage is TRBV5-4 and J usage is TRBJ2-2, with D tentatively TRBD1 (5 bases). The CDR3 has 16 amino acids. The germline gives CDR1 SGHNT, CDR2 YYREEE (reference sequence). The V gene lost 2 bases and the J gene lost 3 bases, with 14 bases spanning the gap.

The chain is built from TRBV7-2 and TRBJ2-2, with D possibly matching TRBD1 (5 bases). The V gene's germline CDR1 is SGHTA and CDR2 FQGNSA. The CDR3 is 13 residues long. V gave up 6 bases and J gave up 5 bases, with 10 bases separating them. In nucleotides, the CDR3 is TGTGCCAGCAGATTCACAGGAACCGGGGAGCTGTTTTTT. Its translation is CASRFTGTGELFF.

The chain is built from TRBV10-3 and TRBJ2-2; 7 nucleotides agree with TRBD2. V shed 4 bases and J 8 bases; nucleotides not matched to a gene: 7. The CDR3 is made up of 14 amino acids. CDR1 is ENHRY, CDR2 SYGVKD, per germline. CDR3 in DNA: TGTGCCATCAGTGTTCGGGGGGAGGATGGGGAGCTGTTTTTT. This encodes CAISVRGEDGELFF.

This chain links TRBV10-3 with TRBJ2-1, with TRBD2 matching 10 bases. CDR3 length: 14 residues. V was clipped by 6 bases and J by 8 bases; unmatched bases: 7. The germline CDR1 and CDR2 sequences are ENHRY and SYGVKD. The CDR3 bases are TGTGCCATCAGGGGGACTAGCGTTGGGGATGAGCAGTTCTTC. It translates to CAIRGTSVGDEQFF.

Only one count was recorded for this clone. The chain combines TRBV30 with TRBJ2-7, with 9 bases identical to TRBD1. Germline loops: CDR1 GTSNPN, CDR2 SVGIG (reference sequence). Germline trimming cut 3 bases from V and 5 bases from J; bases unmatched to any gene: 5. The CDR3 contains 13 residues. The CDR3 reads CAWRITGGHEQYF. Here the CDR3 DNA reads TGTGCCTGGAGAATAACAGGGGGCCACGAGCAGTACTTC. The full variable domain, with the rest looked up from reference TRBV30 and TRBJ2-7, is SQTIHQWPATLVQPVGSPLSLECTVEGTSNPNLYWYRQAAGRGLQLLFYSVGIGQISSEVPQNLSASRPQDRQFILSSKKLLLSDSGFYLCAWRITGGHEQYFGPGTRLTVT.

The chain couples TRBV11-2 to TRBJ2-7; 15 bases agree with TRBD2. CDR3 size: 17 residues. V shed 1 base, J shed 2 bases, and the junction held 3 bases outside the gene matches. Germline loops: CDR1 SGHAT, CDR2 FQNNGV. The CDR3 sequence is CASSLVGTSGRTYEQYF. The DNA of the CDR3 is TGTGCCAGCAGCTTAGTCGGGACTAGCGGGAGGACCTACGAGCAGTACTTC.

The chain carries TRBV30 and TRBJ1-5; D might be TRBD1 (5 bases). Germline-derived CDR1 and CDR2 are GTSNPN and SVGIG (reference sequence). CDR3 length: 13 amino acids. The germline V and J ends were trimmed by 4 bases and 4 bases, with 11 bases remaining between them. CDR3 region: CAWNRQPNQPQHF. The DNA for the CDR3 is TGTGCCTGGAACAGACAGCCAAATCAGCCCCAGCATTTT.

The chain links TRBV6-1 to TRBJ1-4; D is unresolved. Trimming removed 5 bases at V and 4 bases at J, with 2 bases between. The CDR3 totals 11 residues. In germline, CDR1 is MNHNS, CDR2 SASEGT. CDR3 bases: TGTGCCAGCAGTAGTAATGAAAAACTGTTTTTT. The encoded protein is CASSSNEKLFF.

The chain carries TRBV4-1 and TRBJ2-5; D may be TRBD2 (5 bases). This CDR3 spans 15 amino acids. Germline V lookup: CDR1 MGHRA, CDR2 YSYEKL. The V gene lost 0 bases and the J gene lost 5 bases, with 13 bases spanning the gap. The CDR3 DNA follows: TGCGCCAGCAGCCAAGATGGGGAGCCCGCGGAGACCCAGTACTTC. Its protein is CASSQDGEPAETQYF.

The rearrangement joins TRBV7-2 to TRBJ2-7; 10 positions match TRBD1. The CDR3 length is 16 residues. Germline-derived CDR1 and CDR2 are SGHTA and FQGNSA. V lost 5 bases and J lost 6; bases outside the gene matches: 13. CDR3 bases: TGTGCCAGCAGCCCCGTTTCCGGGACAGGGGCCGTCGAGCAGTACTTC. This encodes CASSPVSGTGAVEQYF.

J is TRBJ2-2 and V is TRBV6-5; 7 bases line up with TRBD1. CDR1 MNHEY and CDR2 SVGAGI come from the germline V gene. This CDR3 spans 15 amino acids. Losses at the gene ends were 6 bases for V and 1 base for J; bases not matched to a gene: 5. Here the CDR3 DNA reads TGTGCCAGCAGAAGACAGGGCCTGAACACCGGGGAGCTGTTTTTT. This translates into CASRRQGLNTGELFF.

The chain couples TRBV4-1 to TRBJ1-2; weak D call: TRBD1 (5 bases). The V end was cut by 5 bases, the J end by 0 bases, with 13 bases between. The CDR3 covers 15 residues. CDR1 MGHRA and CDR2 YSYEKL come from the germline V gene. CDR3 sequence (DNA): TGCGCCAGCAGCACCGGACAAGAGCCTAACTATGGCTACACCTTC. The encoded protein is CASSTGQEPNYGYTF.

The V and J genes are TRBV18 and TRBJ2-2, with TRBD2 matching 11 bases. Germline lookup yields CDR1 KGHSH and CDR2 LQKENI. With 4 bases clipped from V and 1 base from J, the junction kept 2 bases outside the gene matches. CDR3 length: 16 amino acids. The CDR3 DNA follows: TGTGCCAGCTCACTCACTAGCGGGAGGAACACCGGGGAGCTGTTTTTT. Protein product: CASSLTSGRNTGELFF.

The chain joins TRBV11-2 to TRBJ2-7; possibly TRBD1 or TRBD2 for D (5 bases each). In germline, CDR1 is SGHAT, CDR2 FQNNGV. The CDR3 contains 12 residues. V was cut by 5 bases and J by 9 bases, with 14 bases left in between. Here the CDR3 reads CASSRDAIAQYF. The CDR3 DNA reads as TGTGCCAGCAGCCGGGACGCTATCGCGCAGTACTTC.

Remarks on this clone: Other DNA sequences in the same sample also yield this CDR3. The CDR3 region is CASSYPGNNEQFF. CDR3 DNA sequence: TGTGCCAGCAGTTACCCTGGGAACAATGAGCAGTTCTTC. The chain carries TRBV6-5 and TRBJ2-1; D uncertain. The CDR3 loop spans 13 amino acids. V was clipped by 2 bases and J by 5 bases, with 7 bases between them. Germline V CDR1 and CDR2: MNHEY, SVGAGI.

With respect to this clone: The same CDR3 is also encoded by other DNA sequences in this sample. The chain carries TRBV7-2 and TRBJ2-2, with D possibly called TRBD1 or TRBD2 (5 bases each). The length of the CDR3 is 15 residues. The V gene's germline CDR1 is SGHTA and CDR2 FQGNSA. Trimming removed 2 bases at V and 0 bases at J, with 7 bases between. This CDR3 reads CASSLWGTNTGELFF. The CDR3 DNA reads TGTGCCAGCAGCTTATGGGGGACGAACACCGGGGAGCTGTTTTTT. The full variable domain, completed using reference TRBV7-2 and TRBJ2-2, is GAGVSQSPSNKVTEKGKDVELRCDPISGHTALYWYRQSLGQGLEFLIYFQGNSAPDKSGLPSDRFSAERTGGSVSTLTIQRTQQEDSAVYLCASSLWGTNTGELFFGEGSRLTVL.

This chain connects TRBV21-1 to TRBJ2-7; the table gives TRBD1 as D, unverified against the DNA. TRBV21-1 is a pseudogene. The CDR3 totals 16 residues. The CDR3 DNA follows: TGTGCCAGCAGCAAAACAATGGCGGGACAGGGATACGAGCAGTACTTC. Its translation: CASSKTMAGQGYEQYF.

The chain joins TRBV7-6 to TRBJ1-6, with a possible D match to TRBD1 (6 bases). Germline lookup yields CDR1 SGHVS and CDR2 FNYEAQ. Trimming removed 1 base from V and 5 bases from J, with 9 bases in between. The CDR3 contains 15 residues. The CDR3 spells CASSLGTDNNSPLHF. The CDR3, as DNA: TGTGCCAGCAGCTTAGGGACAGATAATAATTCACCCCTCCACTTT.

About this clone itself: The same CDR3 is also encoded by other DNA sequences in this sample. The chain joins TRBV10-3 to TRBJ1-1, with D hard to call. The V end was cut by 3 bases, the J end by 0 bases, with 5 bases between. CDR3 length: 13 amino acids. Looked up from germline, CDR1 is ENHRY and CDR2 is SYGVKD. CDR3 nucleotide sequence: TGTGCCATCAGTGAAATCGTGAACACTGAAGCTTTCTTT. The encoded protein is CAISEIVNTEAFF.

This clone came up a few times. This chain links TRBV5-1 with TRBJ1-4, with 7 bases fitting TRBD1. The CDR3 has 14 amino acids. The germline V gene has CDR1 SGHRS and CDR2 YFSETQ. After removal of 3 bases from V and 3 bases from J, the junction contained 2 bases not matched to a gene. CDR3 sequence: CASSSQGSNEKLFF. CDR3 bases: TGCGCCAGCAGCTCACAGGGGTCTAATGAAAAACTGTTTTTT.